The 26 T cell receptor beta chains below all came from one sample that was sequenced in a study of technical replicates of blood from a handful of donors. The table came from immunoSEQ multiplex PCR; TCRdb's copy has only in-frame clones and leaves some out. This sample yields about 83,000 clones, of which 90% to 97% are seen a single time; around 0.31% belongs to the top ten. Sequencing input: T cells isolated from PBMCs. These receptors all come from a human donor in good health.

The chain has TRBV30 and TRBJ2-3; D gene unclear. CDR1 is GTSNPN and CDR2 is SVGIG in the germline V gene (reference sequence). There are 13 residues in the CDR3. V lost 2 bases and J lost 2, with 8 bases in between. CDR3 sequence: CAWSQRVTDTQYF. The CDR3 DNA reads as TGTGCCTGGAGTCAACGGGTCACAGATACGCAGTATTTT.

The V gene is TRBV5-1, the J gene TRBJ2-1; possible D gene TRBD1, 5 bases. V lost 2 bases and J lost 5, with 11 bases in between. Germline V lookup: CDR1 SGHRS, CDR2 YFSETQ. This CDR3 region has 14 residues. The DNA of the CDR3 is TGCGCCAGCAGCTTTCTGGCAGGGAACAATGAGCAGTTCTTC. Translated: CASSFLAGNNEQFF. Using reference TRBV5-1 and TRBJ2-1 for the parts outside the CDR3, the full variable domain is KAGVTQTPRYLIKTRGQQVTLSCSPISGHRSVSWYQQTPGQGLQFLFEYFSETQRNKGNFPGRFSGRQFSNSRSEMNVSTLELGDSALYLCASSFLAGNNEQFFGPGTRLTVL.

The V call is TRBV14, the J call TRBJ1-4; D possibly corresponds to TRBD1 (5 bases). Germline lookup yields CDR1 SGHDN and CDR2 FVKESK. V shed 4 bases and J shed 4 bases, with 16 bases lying between them. This CDR3 is 16 amino acids long. The CDR3 sequence is CASSRLTGLVNEKLFF. For the CDR3, the DNA is TGTGCCAGCAGCCGGTTAACGGGACTGGTTAATGAAAAACTGTTTTTT.

V and J are TRBV7-2 and TRBJ1-2; a possible D gene is TRBD1 (6 bases). V was pared by 5 bases and J by 8 bases, with 18 bases between. The CDR3 consists of 14 residues. Germline V gene sequence: CDR1 SGHTA, CDR2 FQGNSA. In nucleotides, the CDR3 is TGTGCCAGCAGCGCCTACAGGGAAGTTGAAGGCTACACCTTC. Protein: CASSAYREVEGYTF.

This rearrangement joins TRBV5-8 to TRBJ2-1; maybe TRBD1 (5 bases). Trimming shortened V by 0 bases and J by 2 bases, and 6 bases separated the two germline ends. Germline assignment: CDR1 SGHTS and CDR2 YDEGEE. The CDR3 runs to 14 residues. The CDR3 bases are TGTGCCAGCAGCTTGGTAGGGGCCTACAATGAGCAGTTCTTC. Translation: CASSLVGAYNEQFF.

The chain links TRBV27 to TRBJ2-2; 12 bases map to TRBD1. The CDR3 extends over 15 amino acids. With V trimmed by 2 bases and J by 8 bases, 3 bases remained unmatched. Germline CDR1 and CDR2: MNHEY and SMNVEV (reference sequence). The CDR3 reads CASSLRDRGLGELFF. The CDR3 nucleotides are TGTGCCAGCAGTTTAAGGGACAGGGGGCTTGGGGAGCTGTTTTTT.

The chain couples TRBV4-1 to TRBJ1-4, with D perhaps TRBD1 (6 bases). There are 15 residues in the CDR3. Germline V lookup: CDR1 MGHRA, CDR2 YSYEKL. V was cut by 0 bases and J by 6 bases, with 11 bases left in between. CDR3 in DNA: TGCGCCAGCAGCCAAGACGTTAGACAGGATGAAAAACTGTTTTTT. Translated: CASSQDVRQDEKLFF.

The CDR3 protein is CASSVSPGAGDTQYF. The DNA for the CDR3 is TGTGCCAGCAGCGTATCGCCAGGGGCAGGAGATACGCAGTATTTT. The chain is built from TRBV9 and TRBJ2-3; tentatively, D is TRBD1 (6 bases). The germline V and J ends were trimmed by 1 base and 5 bases, with 14 bases remaining between them. CDR1 and CDR2 from the germline V gene are SGDLS and YYNGEE. This CDR3 is built from 15 residues.

The chain couples TRBV15 to TRBJ2-7, with 10 bases identical to TRBD1. The CDR3 is 15 residues long. CDR1 is LNHNV, CDR2 YYDKDF, per germline (reference sequence). With 1 base clipped from V and 5 bases from J, the junction kept 5 bases outside the gene matches. CDR3 coding DNA: TGTGCCACCAGCAGAGCGGGGGACAGGGGAGACGAGCAGTACTTC. Translation gives CATSRAGDRGDEQYF.

This chain uses TRBV12-5 with TRBJ1-2; D is unclear. Germline V CDR1 and CDR2: LGHNT, FRNRAP. The CDR3 length is 12 residues. Trimming took 7 bases from V and 4 from J, leaving 10 bases between them. The CDR3 is CASATDTYGYTF. The CDR3, as DNA: TGTGCTAGTGCCACAGACACCTATGGCTACACCTTC. Combining the CDR3 with reference TRBV12-5 and TRBJ1-2 gives the whole variable domain DARVTQTPRHKVTEMGQEVTMRCQPILGHNTVFWYRQTMMQGLELLAYFRNRAPLDDSGMPKDRFSAEMPDATLATLKIQPSEPRDSAVYFCASATDTYGYTFGSGTRLTVV.

In this sample, this clone turned up once. This sequence joins TRBV28 and TRBJ2-7; 13 bases agree with TRBD2. With V trimmed by 11 bases and J by 7 bases, 8 bases remained unmatched. The V gene's germline CDR1 is MDHEN and CDR2 SYDVKM. The CDR3 consists of 13 residues. The CDR3 sequence: CAVRTSGRDEQYF. Here the CDR3 DNA reads TGTGCCGTTCGGACTAGCGGGAGAGATGAGCAGTACTTC.

The J gene is TRBJ2-3, the V gene TRBV30, with 10 bases aligning to TRBD1. The CDR3 consists of 13 residues. Germline values: CDR1 GTSNPN, CDR2 SVGIG (reference sequence). The V and J ends lost 6 bases and 4 bases, in that order; junction bases with no gene match: 4. The CDR3 DNA is TGTGCCTGCCCGGGACAGGGGCCAGATACGCAGTATTTT. Its translation is CACPGQGPDTQYF.

This chain joins TRBV4-2 and TRBJ2-7; TRBD2 matches at 8 bases. With 3 bases clipped from V and 2 bases from J, the junction kept 9 bases outside the gene matches. The CDR3 covers 16 residues. From germline, CDR1 is LGHNA and CDR2 YNFKEQ. The CDR3 is CASSHGASGLPYEQYF. In DNA, the CDR3 is TGTGCCAGCAGCCACGGAGCTAGCGGGCTTCCCTACGAGCAGTACTTC.

The count of this clone is one. The V gene is TRBV10-1, the J gene TRBJ1-5; a possible D gene is TRBD1 (5 bases). Between the trimmed V and J ends, which lost 4 bases and 3 bases, there was a span of 7 bases. This CDR3 region has 13 residues. CDR1 WNHNN and CDR2 SYGVQD come from the germline V gene (reference sequence). Here the CDR3 reads CASSGQINQPQHF. The CDR3, as DNA: TGCGCCAGCAGTGGACAGATCAATCAGCCCCAGCATTTT.

The chain is built from TRBV4-1 and TRBJ1-5; possibly TRBD1 for D (6 bases). This CDR3 has 15 amino acids. The ends were cut back, 0 bases at V and 9 bases at J, with 15 bases in the middle. Germline-derived CDR1 and CDR2 are MGHRA and YSYEKL. For the CDR3, the DNA is TGCGCCAGCAGCCAAGATCAGGGGCCTGAACGGCCCCAGCATTTT. It codes for CASSQDQGPERPQHF.

DNA for the CDR3: TGTGCCAGCAGCGCCGGACTAGCGGGAGACTTAAACATTCAGTACTTC. Protein: CASSAGLAGDLNIQYF. The V gene is TRBV9, the J gene TRBJ2-4, with 13 bases identical to TRBD2. Per germline, CDR1 SGDLS and CDR2 YYNGEE. The V segment lost 3 bases and the J segment 6 bases; nucleotides outside the gene matches: 6. The CDR3 is 16 amino acids.

The CDR3 sequence is CASSVVGGRSETQYF. The CDR3 DNA follows: TGTGCCAGCAGCGTAGTAGGCGGGAGGTCAGAGACCCAGTACTTC. The genes are TRBV9 and TRBJ2-5, with 8 nucleotides matching TRBD2. V shed 0 bases and J 4 bases; nucleotides not matched to a gene: 5. Germline CDR1 reads SGDLS; CDR2 reads YYNGEE. The CDR3 contains 15 residues.

The rearrangement links TRBV4-3 to TRBJ2-1; possible D gene TRBD2, 7 bases. Trimming took off 0 bases at V and 6 bases at J, with 12 bases between the two ends. The germline V gene encodes CDR1 LGHNA and CDR2 YSLEER. The CDR3 extends over 15 amino acids. The CDR3 spells CASSQDRGAGNEQFF. CDR3 sequence (DNA): TGCGCCAGCAGCCAAGATCGGGGGGCGGGCAATGAGCAGTTCTTC.

On this clone itself: Distinct nucleotide sequences in the sample also encode this CDR3. The gene calls are TRBV27 and TRBJ2-7; D may be TRBD2 (5 bases). Per the germline V gene, CDR1 is MNHEY and CDR2 is SMNVEV (reference sequence). This CDR3 contains 12 residues. Between the trimmed V and J ends, which lost 2 bases and 4 bases, there was a span of 6 bases. Here the CDR3 reads CASSLGGYEQYF. The DNA for the CDR3 is TGTGCCAGCAGTTTAGGAGGTTACGAGCAGTACTTC.

The V gene is TRBV30, the J gene TRBJ2-2; 7 positions agree with TRBD2. Per the germline V gene, CDR1 is GTSNPN and CDR2 is SVGIG (reference sequence). Losses at the gene ends were 5 bases for V and 3 bases for J; bases not matched to a gene: 9. CDR3 length: 15 amino acids. The CDR3 here is CAWFMAGVYTGELFF. In DNA form, the CDR3 reads TGTGCCTGGTTTATGGCGGGAGTGTACACCGGGGAGCTGTTTTTT.

J is TRBJ1-1 and V is TRBV5-5, with a possible D match to TRBD1 (5 bases). The germline CDR1 and CDR2 sequences are SGHKS and YYEKEE (reference sequence). The CDR3 totals 12 residues. Trimming pared 3 bases from V and 8 bases from J, leaving 11 bases between. The CDR3 loop is CASSYVRGEAFF. The DNA for the CDR3 is TGTGCCAGCAGCTATGTTCGGGGGGAAGCTTTCTTT.

The V call is TRBV4-3, the J call TRBJ1-1; TRBD1 might be the D (5 bases). Germline V gene data show CDR1 as LGHNA and CDR2 as YSLEER. The CDR3 extends over 14 amino acids. Between the trimmed V and J ends, which lost 4 bases and 1 base, there was a span of 10 bases. CDR3 residues: CASSLSRGNTEAFF. The CDR3, as DNA: TGCGCCAGCAGCCTGTCTAGGGGGAACACTGAAGCTTTCTTT.

This clone was seen only once. The chain carries TRBV27 and TRBJ1-2; 8 bases align to TRBD1. Germline lookup yields CDR1 MNHEY and CDR2 SMNVEV (reference sequence). The CDR3 extends over 13 amino acids. Unmatched junction bases numbered 2, after V lost 6 bases and J lost 2 bases. The CDR3 protein is CASRRQGNYGYTF. DNA for the CDR3: TGTGCCAGCAGAAGACAGGGGAACTATGGCTACACCTTC.

The genes are TRBV23-1 and TRBJ1-3; D unresolved. TRBV23-1 is identified as an open reading frame with a role that is uncertain. V lost 4 bases, J lost 0 bases, and 7 bases lay in between. This CDR3 is 14 amino acids long. The CDR3 sequence is CASSPRVSGNTIYF. CDR3 coding DNA: TGCGCCAGCAGTCCCCGGGTCTCTGGAAACACCATATATTTT.

The chain is built from TRBV28 and TRBJ1-1; D is unclear. With 1 base removed from V and 1 base from J, the gap between germline ends came to 4 bases. Germline lookup yields CDR1 MDHEN and CDR2 SYDVKM. The CDR3 totals 13 residues. CDR3 sequence: CASSLYRNTEAFF. CDR3 in DNA: TGTGCCAGCAGTTTATATAGGAACACTGAAGCTTTCTTT.

The genes are TRBV5-6 and TRBJ2-7; 11 bases align to TRBD1. With 1 base clipped from V and 9 bases from J, the junction kept 9 bases outside the gene matches. This CDR3 spans 15 amino acids. Germline values: CDR1 SGHDT, CDR2 YYEEEE. This CDR3 is CASSLSGTGGTGQYF. CDR3 sequence (DNA): TGTGCCAGCAGCTTGTCCGGGACAGGGGGGACGGGGCAGTACTTC.